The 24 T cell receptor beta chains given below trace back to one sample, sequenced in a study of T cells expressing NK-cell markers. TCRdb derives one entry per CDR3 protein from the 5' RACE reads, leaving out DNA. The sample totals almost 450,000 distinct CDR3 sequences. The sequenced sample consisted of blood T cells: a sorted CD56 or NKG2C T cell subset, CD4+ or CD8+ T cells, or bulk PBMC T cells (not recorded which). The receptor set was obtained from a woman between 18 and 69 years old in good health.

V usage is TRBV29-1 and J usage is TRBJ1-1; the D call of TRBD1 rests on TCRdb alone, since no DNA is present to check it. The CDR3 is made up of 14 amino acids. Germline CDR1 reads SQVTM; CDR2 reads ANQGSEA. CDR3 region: CSGRDRQMNTEAFF. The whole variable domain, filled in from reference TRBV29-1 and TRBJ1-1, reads SAVISQKPSRDICQRGTSLTIQCQVDSQVTMMFWYRQQPGQSLTLIATANQGSEATYESGFVIDKFPISRPNLTFSTLTVSNMSPEDSSIYLCSGRDRQMNTEAFFGQGTRLTVV.

The CDR3 sequence is CATSDSSGDGYNEQFF. This chain links TRBV24-1 with TRBJ2-1; the D gene TCRdb calls, TRBD2, cannot be checked with no DNA. Looked up from germline, CDR1 is KGHDR and CDR2 is SFDVKD. The CDR3 is 16 residues long.

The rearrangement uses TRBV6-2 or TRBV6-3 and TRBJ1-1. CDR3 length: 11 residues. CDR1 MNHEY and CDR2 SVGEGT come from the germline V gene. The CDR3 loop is CASSLSAEAFF.

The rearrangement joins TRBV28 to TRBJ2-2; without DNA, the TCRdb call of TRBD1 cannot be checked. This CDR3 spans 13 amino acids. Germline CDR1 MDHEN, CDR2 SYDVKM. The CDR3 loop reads CASTWGLTGELFF. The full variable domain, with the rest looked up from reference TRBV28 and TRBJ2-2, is DVKVTQSSRYLVKRTGEKVFLECVQDMDHENMFWYRQDPGLGLRLIYFSYDVKMKEKGDIPEGYSVSREKKERFSLILESASTNQTSMYLCASTWGLTGELFFGEGSRLTVL.

The CDR3 protein is CASGRPRDTYYEQYF. This rearrangement joins TRBV7-9 to TRBJ2-7; TCRdb gives TRBD1 as the D gene, but with no DNA this cannot be confirmed. The germline gives CDR1 SEHNR, CDR2 FQNEAQ (reference sequence). The CDR3 is made up of 15 amino acids.

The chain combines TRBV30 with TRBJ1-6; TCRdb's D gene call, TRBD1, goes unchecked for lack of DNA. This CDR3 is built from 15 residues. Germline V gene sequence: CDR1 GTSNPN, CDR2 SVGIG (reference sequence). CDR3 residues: CAWSADRGGNSPLHF.

Here the CDR3 reads CASSSQGGGRGGEQFF. The V and J genes are TRBV4-3 and TRBJ2-1; as DNA is missing, the TRBD1 call by TCRdb cannot be tested. This CDR3 has 16 residues. The germline V gene encodes CDR1 LGHNA and CDR2 YSLEER.

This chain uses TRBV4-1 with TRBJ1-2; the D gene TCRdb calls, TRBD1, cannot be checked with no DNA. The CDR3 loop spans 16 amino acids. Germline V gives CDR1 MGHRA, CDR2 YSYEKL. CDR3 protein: CASSQPPLDRGHGYTF.

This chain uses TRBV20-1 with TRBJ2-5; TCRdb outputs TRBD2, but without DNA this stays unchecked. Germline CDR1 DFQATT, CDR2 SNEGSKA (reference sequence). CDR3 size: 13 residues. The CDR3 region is CSASGSGQETQYF.

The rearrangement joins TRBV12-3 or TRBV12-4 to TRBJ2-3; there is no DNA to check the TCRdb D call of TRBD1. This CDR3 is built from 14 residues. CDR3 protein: CASSDRLGIDTQYF.

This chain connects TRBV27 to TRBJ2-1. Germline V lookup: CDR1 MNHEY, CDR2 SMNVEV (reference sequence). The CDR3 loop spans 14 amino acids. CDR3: CASSLWFGTDEQFF.

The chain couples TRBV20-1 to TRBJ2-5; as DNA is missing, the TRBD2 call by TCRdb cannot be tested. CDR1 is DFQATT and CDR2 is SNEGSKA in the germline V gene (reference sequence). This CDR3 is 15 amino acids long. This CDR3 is CSASLAGGHKGTQYF.

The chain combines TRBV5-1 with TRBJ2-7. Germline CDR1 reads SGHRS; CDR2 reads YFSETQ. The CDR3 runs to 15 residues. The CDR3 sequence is CASSLAVTEHYEQYF.

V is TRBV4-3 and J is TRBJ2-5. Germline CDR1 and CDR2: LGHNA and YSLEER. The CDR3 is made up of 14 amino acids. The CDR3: CASSQGMYQETQYF.

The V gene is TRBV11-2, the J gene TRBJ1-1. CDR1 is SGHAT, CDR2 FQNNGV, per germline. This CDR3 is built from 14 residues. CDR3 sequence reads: CASSQEVSNTEAFF.

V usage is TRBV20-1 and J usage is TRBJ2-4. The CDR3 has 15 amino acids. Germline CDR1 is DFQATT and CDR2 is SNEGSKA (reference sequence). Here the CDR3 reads CSAGDGTIAKNIQYF.

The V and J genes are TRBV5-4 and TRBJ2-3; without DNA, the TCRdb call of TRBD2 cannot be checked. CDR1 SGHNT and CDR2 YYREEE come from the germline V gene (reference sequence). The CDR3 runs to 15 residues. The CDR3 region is CASSRLAGGTDTQYF.

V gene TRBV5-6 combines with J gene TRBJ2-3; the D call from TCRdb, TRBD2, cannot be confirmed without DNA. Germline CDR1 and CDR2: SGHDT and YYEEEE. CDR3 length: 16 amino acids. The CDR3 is CASSLGLAGAKDTQYF.

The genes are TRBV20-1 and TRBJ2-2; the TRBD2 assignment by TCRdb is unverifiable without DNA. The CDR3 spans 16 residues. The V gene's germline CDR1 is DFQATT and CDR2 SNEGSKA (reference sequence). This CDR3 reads CSATDAQRPNTGELFF.

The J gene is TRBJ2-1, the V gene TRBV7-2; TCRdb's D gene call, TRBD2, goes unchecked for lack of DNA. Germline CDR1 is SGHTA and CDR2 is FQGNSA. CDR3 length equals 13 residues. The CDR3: CASSSRLYNEQFF.

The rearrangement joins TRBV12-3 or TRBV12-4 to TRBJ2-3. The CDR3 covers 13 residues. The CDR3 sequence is CASSFLVVDTQYF.

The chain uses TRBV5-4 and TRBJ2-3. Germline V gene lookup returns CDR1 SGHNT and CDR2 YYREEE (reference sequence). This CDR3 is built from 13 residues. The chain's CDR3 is CASSLRVTDTQYF.

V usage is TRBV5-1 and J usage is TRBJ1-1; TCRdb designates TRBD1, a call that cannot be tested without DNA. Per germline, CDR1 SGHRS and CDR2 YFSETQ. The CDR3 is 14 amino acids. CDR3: CASRREFMNTEAFF.

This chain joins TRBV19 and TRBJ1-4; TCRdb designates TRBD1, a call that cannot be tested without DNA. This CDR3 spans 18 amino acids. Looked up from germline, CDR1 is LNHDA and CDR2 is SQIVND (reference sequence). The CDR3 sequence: CASTASEERQGLGEKLFF.